This T cell receptor beta chain appears in the sequencing data of a study of regulatory T cells in long-lasting Graves disease. This clonotype was found a few times. Its antigen is not known. Arm-PCR with iRepertoire HTBI primers amplified the CDR3 regions for these TCR beta libraries. TCRdb fed the multiplex PCR reads into MiXCR, producing one record per CDR3 protein. The sample shows a few hundred thousand distinct CDR3 sequences, about a quarter of them seen only once. Time point noted: persistent/refractory GD, antithyroid drugs over 5 years with positive TRAb. The TCR library was prepared using RNA isolated from PBMCs. Study-wide results and caveats: Owing to a sample size that was small, accuracy may have been reduced.

The CDR3 covers 14 residues. Germline CDR1 MNHEY, CDR2 SVGAGI. V gave up 0 bases and J gave up 0 bases, with 6 bases separating them. Sequences were derived from peripheral blood mononuclear cells (PBMCs), sampled when the disease was refractory, from a patient treated with antithyroid drugs. The chain uses TRBV6-5 and TRBJ2-7; D ambiguous. The sequence derives from a female donor with Graves disease. DNA for the CDR3: TGTGCCAGCAGTTACTCGAAGCGCTCCTACGAGCAGTACTTC. It specifies CASSYSKRSYEQYF.